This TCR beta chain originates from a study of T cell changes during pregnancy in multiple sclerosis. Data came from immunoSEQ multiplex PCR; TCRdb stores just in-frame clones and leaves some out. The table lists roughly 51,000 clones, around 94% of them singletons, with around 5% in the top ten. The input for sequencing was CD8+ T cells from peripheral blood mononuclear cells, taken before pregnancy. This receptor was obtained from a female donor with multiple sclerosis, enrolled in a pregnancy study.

The DNA of the CDR3 is TGTGCCAGTAGCTACGGGACTACCACAGATACGCAGTATTTT. Translating gives CASSYGTTTDTQYF. The chain employs TRBV19 and TRBJ2-3; 7 bases agree with TRBD2. V lost 6 bases and J lost 2; bases outside the gene matches: 5. The CDR3 spans 14 residues. The germline CDR1 and CDR2 sequences are LNHDA and SQIVND (reference sequence).